This TCR beta chain stems from a study of T-cell reconstitution after alpha-beta-depleted transplantation in children. Study results and caveats: A year post-transplant, T-cell counts and diversity derived mostly from newly produced T cells. Approximately two months post-transplant, alpha-beta T cells reportedly originated from several hundred expanded graft clones. Certain patients had high TCRbeta diversity at day 60, and it came from recipient T cells and thymic progenitors that survived.

V was trimmed by 5 bases and J by 5 bases, leaving 3 bases between them. The CDR3 has 9 amino acids. The germline gives CDR1 DFQATT, CDR2 SNEGSKA (reference sequence). This clonotype appeared many times. Its antigen is currently unknown. Molecular barcoding with unique molecular identifiers was used for the TCRbeta library. TCRdb passed the PCR reads through MiXCR, listing each CDR3 protein once. The sample has around 270,000 distinct CDR3 sequences, roughly 7.8% seen once. The sequencing used peripheral blood, collected 360 days after TCRalphabeta/CD19-depleted stem cell transplant. The TCR originated in a female patient between 2 and 15 years old who had a stem cell transplant for Fanconi anemia, so the T cells may come from the graft donor. The chain is built from TRBV20-1 and TRBJ1-1, with D uncertain. The CDR3 reads CSAGTEAFF. The CDR3 coding sequence is TGCAGTGCTGGGACTGAAGCTTTCTTT.